These 27 T cell receptor beta chains share one sample of origin, sequenced in a study of spatial heterogeneity in lung cancer. TCRdb re-called the 5' RACE reads through MiXCR, storing one row per CDR3 protein. Of 8,000 to 10,000 distinct CDR3 sequences in the sample, approximately 3.9% are singletons; the top ten hold 15% to 20%. Time point described: blood taken at disease recurrence. Whole RNA was taken from tumor, nontumor lung or frozen PBMC; it was then sequenced unsorted. The sequencing here drew on PBMCs, taken at recurrence. Receptors originate from a female donor with early-stage non-small cell lung cancer.

This clonotype was seen ten or more times. This beta chain is off target for a library built for alpha chains, so its abundance means little. The CDR3 loop is CASSERRNNEQFF. The CDR3 DNA reads TGTGCCAGCAGTGAAAGGCGGAACAATGAGCAGTTCTTC. The rearrangement links TRBV2 to TRBJ2-1; D is unclear. This CDR3 is built from 13 residues. V dropped 2 bases and J dropped 5 bases, with 7 bases sitting between them. Looked up from germline, CDR1 is SNHLY and CDR2 is FYNNEI.

This clonotype was seen at least ten times. In a library made to pick up alpha chains, this beta chain is a stray read with a size that means little. This chain connects TRBV28 to TRBJ1-2, with TRBD1 as a possible D gene (5 bases). Germline V gene sequence: CDR1 MDHEN, CDR2 SYDVKM. This CDR3 comprises 16 residues. V lost 5 bases to trimming and J lost 3 bases, with 19 bases between them. The CDR3 DNA reads TGTGCCAGCAGTCCAGACCCCCGCAAGGGGCACTATGGCTACACCTTC. Its translation: CASSPDPRKGHYGYTF.

This clonotype has at least ten counts. The library was built for alpha chains, so this beta chain is an off-target read and its size means little. The CDR3 sequence: CASSTSGDSYEQYF. The CDR3 bases are TGTGCCAGCAGTACTAGCGGGGACTCCTACGAGCAGTACTTC. The rearrangement joins TRBV12-3 or TRBV12-4 to TRBJ2-7, with 10 bases aligning to TRBD2. The CDR3 length is 14 residues. After removal of 5 bases from V and 0 bases from J, the junction contained 1 base not matched to a gene.

This clonotype was observed many times. The library was prepared for alpha chains; this beta chain is a stray read, so its frequency means little. The chain has TRBV20-1 and TRBJ2-5; D possibly corresponds to TRBD2 (5 bases). Germline-derived CDR1 and CDR2 are DFQATT and SNEGSKA (reference sequence). The CDR3 length is 16 residues. V lost 3 bases, J lost 7 bases, and 24 bases lay in between. The CDR3 loop reads CSARSVVARRRGTQYF. The CDR3 DNA follows: TGCAGTGCTAGGTCCGTCGTAGCGCGACGCAGAGGGACCCAGTACTTC.

This clonotype is judged medium-sized. For a library built for alpha chains, this beta chain is a stray read; little rests on its size. J is TRBJ2-6 and V is TRBV28, with D maybe TRBD1 (5 bases). Trimming took 3 bases from V and 5 from J, leaving 17 bases between them. This CDR3 contains 17 residues. Germline V gene lookup returns CDR1 MDHEN and CDR2 SYDVKM. The CDR3, as DNA: TGTGCCAGCAGTTTTTTTGGCAGGGTAAACAGGGCCAACGTCCTGACTTTC. Its protein is CASSFFGRVNRANVLTF.

In this sample, this clonotype turned up many times. This beta chain is a stray sequence in a library constructed for alpha chains; its clone size is not meaningful. The chain employs TRBV6-5 and TRBJ1-5; possibly TRBD1 for D (6 bases). V gave up 6 bases and J gave up 0 bases, with 12 bases separating them. The CDR3 totals 15 residues. Germline-derived CDR1 and CDR2 are MNHEY and SVGAGI. The CDR3 DNA is TGTGCCAGCAGAACCGGGACACCTAGCAATCAGCCCCAGCATTTT. Protein product: CASRTGTPSNQPQHF.

This clonotype was counted at least ten times. This beta chain turned up in a library designed for alpha chains; as an off-target read, its abundance says little. CDR3 amino acids: CASSLLASPTQYF. The CDR3 DNA reads as TGTGCCAGCAGCTTATTAGCTAGCCCTACGCAGTATTTT. This rearrangement joins TRBV7-3 to TRBJ2-3, with D tentatively TRBD2 (5 bases). The length of the CDR3 is 13 residues. V lost 2 bases, J lost 8 bases, and 11 bases lay in between. Germline CDR1 and CDR2: SGHTA and FQGTGA.

This clonotype occurred many times. Found in a library prepared for alpha chains, this beta chain is an off-target read, and its abundance has little meaning. J is TRBJ2-5 and V is TRBV19, with 8 bases matching TRBD1. This CDR3 is 16 amino acids long. V lost 3 bases to trimming and J lost 4 bases; unmatched junction nucleotides: 10. Germline assignment: CDR1 LNHDA and CDR2 SQIVND (reference sequence). CDR3 sequence: CASSMTGTGPGETQYF. CDR3 coding DNA: TGTGCCAGTAGTATGACAGGGACAGGACCCGGAGAGACCCAGTACTTC.

At least ten counts were recorded for this clonotype. This beta chain slipped into a library made for alpha chains as a stray read, so its size is not meaningful. The chain uses TRBV5-1 and TRBJ2-1, with no clear D. Germline CDR1 SGHRS, CDR2 YFSETQ. V was trimmed by 4 bases and J by 4 bases, leaving 21 bases between them. This CDR3 contains 17 residues. The CDR3 is CASSVVIGSGKYNEQFF. The DNA of the CDR3 is TGCGCCAGCAGCGTGGTTATTGGGTCCGGAAAGTACAATGAGCAGTTCTTC.

On this clonotype: Since the library was made to target alpha chains, this beta chain is a stray read and its abundance is not meaningful. V is TRBV2 and J is TRBJ2-1, with 8 bases matching TRBD2. This CDR3 region has 13 residues. Looked up from germline, CDR1 is SNHLY and CDR2 is FYNNEI. The junction had 6 bases not matched to a gene; V was cut back by 5 bases and J by 9 bases. CDR3 nucleotide sequence: TGTGCCAGCAGTCTGCGACTAGCGAGTGAGCAGTTCTTC. It encodes CASSLRLASEQFF.

This clonotype was detected ten times or more. Since the library was made to target alpha chains, this beta chain is a stray read and its abundance is not meaningful. In nucleotides, the CDR3 is TGCAGCGTTGCGCTGGGGGGTGTTATGGAGACCCAGTACTTC. Its protein is CSVALGGVMETQYF. V usage is TRBV29-1 and J usage is TRBJ2-5; a weak D match, TRBD2 (6 bases). In germline, CDR1 is SQVTM, CDR2 ANQGSEA. The V end was cut by 4 bases, the J end by 5 bases, with 17 bases between. The CDR3 is 14 residues long.

This clonotype is labeled medium-sized. The library was built for alpha chains, so this beta chain is an off-target read and its size means little. This rearrangement joins TRBV9 to TRBJ2-5; possibly TRBD2 for D (6 bases). The CDR3 has 14 residues. V lost 5 bases, J lost 2 bases, and 13 bases lay in between. CDR1 is SGDLS, CDR2 YYNGEE, per germline. This chain's CDR3 is CASSDSGRQETQYF. The DNA for the CDR3 is TGTGCCAGCAGTGATAGCGGACGTCAAGAGACCCAGTACTTC.

This clonotype has at least ten counts. With the library built for alpha chains, this beta chain is off target and its frequency is not meaningful. The J gene is TRBJ2-5, the V gene TRBV3-1; TRBD2 aligns across 7 bases. This CDR3 is built from 14 residues. V shed 4 bases and J 1 base; nucleotides not matched to a gene: 3. Germline V gene lookup returns CDR1 LGHDT and CDR2 YNNKEL (reference sequence). The CDR3 region has the DNA TGTGCCAGCAGCCTTAGCGGGCCCCAAGAGACCCAGTACTTC. Protein sequence: CASSLSGPQETQYF.

This clonotype was observed at least ten times. Because this beta chain is a stray read in a library intended to capture alpha chains, its abundance should not be given much weight. The chain uses TRBV7-6 and TRBJ2-3; tentatively, D is TRBD2 (7 bases). This CDR3 region has 16 residues. Trimming removed 1 base at V and 3 bases at J, with 14 bases between. The germline V gene encodes CDR1 SGHVS and CDR2 FNYEAQ. The CDR3 DNA reads TGTGCCAGCAGCTTAGGAGGGGGGGCTAAGACAGATACGCAGTATTTT. As protein: CASSLGGGAKTDTQYF.

There are many counts of this clonotype. For a library built for alpha chains, this beta chain is a stray read; little rests on its size. The gene calls are TRBV28 and TRBJ2-7; tentatively, D is TRBD1 (7 bases). Trimming left V 4 bases short and J 5 bases short, with 21 bases between. Germline CDR1 is MDHEN and CDR2 is SYDVKM. The CDR3 totals 16 residues. The CDR3 spells CASSSPPWQGGHEQYF. CDR3 coding DNA: TGTGCCAGCAGTTCCCCCCCCTGGCAGGGGGGCCACGAGCAGTACTTC. Together with reference TRBV28 and TRBJ2-7, the CDR3 gives the full variable domain: DVKVTQSSRYLVKRTGEKVFLECVQDMDHENMFWYRQDPGLGLRLIYFSYDVKMKEKGDIPEGYSVSREKKERFSLILESASTNQTSMYLCASSSPPWQGGHEQYFGPGTRLTVT.

The table lists this clonotype with many counts. The size of this beta chain means little, since it is a stray read in a library made for alpha chains. The chain has TRBV28 and TRBJ2-7; 7 nucleotides agree with TRBD2. This CDR3 contains 17 residues. Trimming at V came to 6 bases and at J to 0 bases, leaving 14 bases not matched to a gene. CDR1 is MDHEN, CDR2 SYDVKM, per germline. DNA for the CDR3: TGTGCCAGCAGCTCTCCTGGGGCGGGGGTGAACTCCTACGAGCAGTACTTC. It yields the protein CASSSPGAGVNSYEQYF.

This clonotype has a count of ten or more. Little can be read into the size of this beta chain, an off-target read in a library designed for alpha chains. The chain links TRBV7-8 to TRBJ2-1, with 10 bases lining up with TRBD1. Germline values: CDR1 SGHVS, CDR2 FQNEAQ. This CDR3 has 15 residues. With V trimmed by 5 bases and J by 4 bases, 5 bases remained unmatched. The CDR3 loop is CASSRGQGIYNEQFF. The CDR3 DNA reads TGTGCCAGCAGCCGGGGACAGGGGATTTACAATGAGCAGTTCTTC. Drawing the rest from reference TRBV7-8 and TRBJ2-1, the complete variable domain is GAGVSQSPRYKVAKRGQDVALRCDPISGHVSLFWYQQALGQGPEFLTYFQNEAQLDKSGLPSDRFFAERPEGSVSTLKIQRTQQEDSAVYLCASSRGQGIYNEQFFGPGTRLTVL.

This clonotype was seen repeatedly, ten times or more. The size of this beta chain means little, since it is a stray read in a library made for alpha chains. The chain carries TRBV20-1 and TRBJ2-3; 7 bases line up with TRBD1. The junction had 13 bases not matched to a gene; V was cut back by 6 bases and J by 4 bases. The germline V gene encodes CDR1 DFQATT and CDR2 SNEGSKA (reference sequence). This CDR3 comprises 15 residues. The CDR3 loop is CSAPRFKGAPDTQYF. DNA of the CDR3: TGCAGTGCCCCCAGATTCAAGGGGGCCCCAGATACGCAGTATTTT.

This clonotype was recorded at least ten times. Since the library was made to target alpha chains, this beta chain is a stray read and its abundance is not meaningful. The chain recombines TRBV11-2 with TRBJ2-7, with TRBD1 as a possible D gene (5 bases). In germline, CDR1 is SGHAT, CDR2 FQNNGV. V gave up 0 bases and J gave up 6 bases, with 15 bases separating them. The CDR3 runs to 15 residues. This chain's CDR3 is CASSLDWGQGSEQYF. The CDR3 DNA reads as TGTGCCAGCAGCTTAGATTGGGGCCAGGGTTCCGAGCAGTACTTC.

At least ten counts were recorded for this clonotype. This beta chain was picked up by a library intended for alpha chains and is off target, so its count carries little meaning. The CDR3 loop reads CASSSPGQPYEQYF. CDR3 coding DNA: TGTGCCAGCAGCTCGCCGGGACAGCCCTACGAGCAGTACTTC. The rearrangement uses TRBV7-9 and TRBJ2-7; 7 bases agree with TRBD1. The V segment lost 4 bases and the J segment 2 bases; nucleotides outside the gene matches: 5. CDR3 length: 14 residues. Germline CDR1 is SEHNR and CDR2 is FQNEAQ (reference sequence).

This clonotype came up many times. Because the library targeted alpha chains, this beta chain is an off-target read whose size means little. The chain carries TRBV7-2 and TRBJ2-1, with 12 bases fitting TRBD2. The germline CDR1 and CDR2 sequences are SGHTA and FQGNSA. V gave up 0 bases and J gave up 2 bases; unmatched junction bases: 2. The CDR3 extends over 17 amino acids. The CDR3 DNA reads as TGTGCCAGCAGCTTAGCCCCTAGCGGGGGGGCCTACAATGAGCAGTTCTTC. Translating it yields CASSLAPSGGAYNEQFF. Full variable domain (outside the CDR3, taken from reference TRBV7-2 and TRBJ2-1): GAGVSQSPSNKVTEKGKDVELRCDPISGHTALYWYRQSLGQGLEFLIYFQGNSAPDKSGLPSDRFSAERTGGSVSTLTIQRTQQEDSAVYLCASSLAPSGGAYNEQFFGPGTRLTVL.

This clonotype was recorded at least ten times. Being off target in a library aimed at alpha chains, this beta chain has a size of little meaning. The V call is TRBV7-2, the J call TRBJ2-7; D perhaps matches TRBD1 (6 bases). The germline V gene has CDR1 SGHTA and CDR2 FQGNSA. The CDR3 is 15 residues long. V shed 5 bases and J shed 4 bases, with 18 bases lying between them. The CDR3 here is CASSRQQGTFYEQYF. The CDR3 bases are TGTGCCAGCAGCCGTCAACAGGGAACCTTTTACGAGCAGTACTTC.

This clonotype was detected many times. As an off-target read in a library built for alpha chains, this beta chain has a frequency of little significance. The chain couples TRBV7-3 to TRBJ2-5, with 7 bases that match TRBD2. This CDR3 is built from 15 residues. The V gene's germline CDR1 is SGHTA and CDR2 FQGTGA. V was pared by 1 base and J by 1 base, with 3 bases of the junction left unmatched. Here the CDR3 reads CASSLSGGSQETQYF. The CDR3 region has the DNA TGTGCCAGCAGCTTAAGCGGGGGAAGCCAAGAGACCCAGTACTTC.

By sample share, this clonotype is medium-sized. Because this beta chain is a stray read in a library intended to capture alpha chains, its abundance should not be given much weight. The chain links TRBV5-5 to TRBJ2-5, with D unclear. Trimming cost V 4 bases and J 1 base, with 14 bases left between them. CDR3 length: 15 residues. Germline CDR1 SGHKS, CDR2 YYEKEE (reference sequence). The CDR3 is CASSADWTVQETQYF. For the CDR3, the DNA is TGTGCCAGCAGCGCCGATTGGACGGTCCAAGAGACCCAGTACTTC.

Only a few counts were recorded for this clonotype. Little can be read into the size of this beta chain, an off-target read in a library designed for alpha chains. This chain connects TRBV19 to TRBJ1-1, with unresolved D. The CDR3 extends over 14 amino acids. Per germline, CDR1 LNHDA and CDR2 SQIVND (reference sequence). Trimming took 3 bases from V and 6 from J, leaving 14 bases between them. CDR3 protein: CASSIGDIGSEAFF. The CDR3 region has the DNA TGTGCCAGTAGTATCGGTGACATTGGGTCTGAAGCTTTCTTT.

This clonotype qualifies as medium-sized. A library prepared for alpha chains yielded this beta chain as an off-target read; its size is of little meaning. The J gene is TRBJ1-5, the V gene TRBV6-5; D might be TRBD1 (5 bases). The germline V and J ends were trimmed by 5 bases and 5 bases, with 10 bases remaining between them. The CDR3 consists of 13 residues. From germline, CDR1 is MNHEY and CDR2 SVGAGI. CDR3 DNA sequence: TGTGCCAGCAGTGGGGGGGTCTATCAGCCCCAGCATTTT. Residues: CASSGGVYQPQHF.

This clonotype showed up many times. For a library built for alpha chains, this beta chain is a stray read; little rests on its size. The genes are TRBV3-1 and TRBJ2-7, with D tentatively TRBD1 (6 bases). This CDR3 is 12 amino acids long. The V gene's germline CDR1 is LGHDT and CDR2 YNNKEL (reference sequence). The germline V and J ends were trimmed by 6 bases and 2 bases, with 8 bases remaining between them. The chain's CDR3 is CASRQGPYEQYF. In DNA form, the CDR3 reads TGTGCCAGCAGACAGGGACCCTACGAGCAGTACTTC.